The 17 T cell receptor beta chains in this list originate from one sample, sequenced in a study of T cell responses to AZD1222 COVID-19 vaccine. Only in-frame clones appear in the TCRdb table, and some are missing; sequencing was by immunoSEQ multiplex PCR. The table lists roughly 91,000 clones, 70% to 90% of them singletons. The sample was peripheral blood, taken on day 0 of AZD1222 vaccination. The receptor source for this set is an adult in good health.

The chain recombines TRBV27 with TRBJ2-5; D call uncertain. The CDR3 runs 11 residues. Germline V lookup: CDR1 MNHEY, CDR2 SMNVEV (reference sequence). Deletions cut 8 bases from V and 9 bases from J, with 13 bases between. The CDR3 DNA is TGTGCCAGCGGACCCCTGGTGGCCCAGTACTTC. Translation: CASGPLVAQYF.

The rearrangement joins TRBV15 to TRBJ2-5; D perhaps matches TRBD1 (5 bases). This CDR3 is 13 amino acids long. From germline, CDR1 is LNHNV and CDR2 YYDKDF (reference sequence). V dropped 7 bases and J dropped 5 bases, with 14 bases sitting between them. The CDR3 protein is CATKEGAGETQYF. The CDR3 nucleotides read TGTGCCACCAAGGAAGGGGCCGGGGAGACCCAGTACTTC.

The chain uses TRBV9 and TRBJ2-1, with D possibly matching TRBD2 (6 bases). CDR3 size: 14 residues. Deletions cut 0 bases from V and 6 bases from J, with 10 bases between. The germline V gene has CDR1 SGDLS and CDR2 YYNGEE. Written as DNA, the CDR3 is TGTGCCAGCAGCGTAGGCAGGAGGGGCAATGAGCAGTTCTTC. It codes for CASSVGRRGNEQFF.

The CDR3 loop is CASSQVLADSSYEQYF. The CDR3 DNA is TGCGCCAGCAGCCAAGTACTAGCGGATAGCTCCTACGAGCAGTACTTC. The genes are TRBV4-3 and TRBJ2-7, with TRBD2 matching over 8 bases. The germline CDR1 and CDR2 sequences are LGHNA and YSLEER. Trimming at V came to 1 base and at J to 0 bases, leaving 5 bases not matched to a gene. The CDR3 has 16 amino acids.

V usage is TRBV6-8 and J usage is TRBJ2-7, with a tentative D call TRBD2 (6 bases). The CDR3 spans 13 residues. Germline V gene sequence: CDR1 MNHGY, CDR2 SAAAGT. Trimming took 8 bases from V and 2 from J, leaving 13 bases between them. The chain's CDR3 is CASGGTSAYEQYF. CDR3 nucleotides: TGTGCCAGCGGGGGGACCTCCGCCTACGAGCAGTACTTC.

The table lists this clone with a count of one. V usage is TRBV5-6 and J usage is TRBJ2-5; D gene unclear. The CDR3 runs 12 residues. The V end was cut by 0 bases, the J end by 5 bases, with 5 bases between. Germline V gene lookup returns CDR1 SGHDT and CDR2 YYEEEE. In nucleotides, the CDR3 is TGTGCCAGCAGCTTGGTATTGGAGACCCAGTACTTC. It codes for CASSLVLETQYF.

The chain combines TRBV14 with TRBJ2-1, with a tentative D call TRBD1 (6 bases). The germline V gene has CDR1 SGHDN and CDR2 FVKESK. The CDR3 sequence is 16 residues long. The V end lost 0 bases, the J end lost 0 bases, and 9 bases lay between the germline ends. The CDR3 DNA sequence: TGTGCCAGCAGCCAAGAGGCGGACAGCTCCTACAATGAGCAGTTCTTC. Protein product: CASSQEADSSYNEQFF.

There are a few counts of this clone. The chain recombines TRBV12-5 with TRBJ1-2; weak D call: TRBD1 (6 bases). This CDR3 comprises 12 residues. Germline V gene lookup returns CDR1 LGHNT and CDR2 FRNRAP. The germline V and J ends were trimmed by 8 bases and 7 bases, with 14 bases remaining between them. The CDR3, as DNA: TGTGCTAGTAGTCCAGGGGCGGGTGGCTACACCTTC. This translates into CASSPGAGGYTF.

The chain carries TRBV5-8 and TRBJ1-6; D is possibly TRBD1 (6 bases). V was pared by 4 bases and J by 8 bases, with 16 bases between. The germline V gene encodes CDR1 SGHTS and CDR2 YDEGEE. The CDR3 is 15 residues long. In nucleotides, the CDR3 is TGTGCCAGCAGCCCATGGTCGGGGGGCGATTCACCCCTCCACTTT. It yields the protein CASSPWSGGDSPLHF.

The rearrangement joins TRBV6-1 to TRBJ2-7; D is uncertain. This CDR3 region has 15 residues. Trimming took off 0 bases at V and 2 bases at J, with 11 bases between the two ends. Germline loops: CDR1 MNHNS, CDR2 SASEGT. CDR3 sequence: CASSEAYGVTYEQYF. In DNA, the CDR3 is TGTGCCAGCAGTGAAGCTTATGGGGTTACCTACGAGCAGTACTTC.

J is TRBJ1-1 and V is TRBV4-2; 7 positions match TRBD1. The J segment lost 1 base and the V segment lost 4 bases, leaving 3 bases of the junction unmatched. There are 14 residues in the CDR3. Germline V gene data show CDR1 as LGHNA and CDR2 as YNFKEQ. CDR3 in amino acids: CASSLTGENTEAFF. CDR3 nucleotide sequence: TGTGCCAGCAGCCTTACAGGGGAGAACACTGAAGCTTTCTTT.

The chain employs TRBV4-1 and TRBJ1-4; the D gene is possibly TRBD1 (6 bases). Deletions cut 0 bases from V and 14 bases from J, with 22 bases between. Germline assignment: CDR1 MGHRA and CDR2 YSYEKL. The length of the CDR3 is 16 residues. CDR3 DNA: TGCGCCAGCAGCCAAGATCGCGCAGGGGATTTTATCAAGCTGTTTTTT. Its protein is CASSQDRAGDFIKLFF.

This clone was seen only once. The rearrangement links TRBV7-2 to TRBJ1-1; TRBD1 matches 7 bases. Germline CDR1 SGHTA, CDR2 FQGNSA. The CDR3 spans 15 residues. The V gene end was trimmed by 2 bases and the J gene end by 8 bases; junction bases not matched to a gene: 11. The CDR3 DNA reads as TGTGCCAGCAGCTTATTCGGGACAGCCCTGGGGGAAGCTTTCTTT. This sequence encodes CASSLFGTALGEAFF.

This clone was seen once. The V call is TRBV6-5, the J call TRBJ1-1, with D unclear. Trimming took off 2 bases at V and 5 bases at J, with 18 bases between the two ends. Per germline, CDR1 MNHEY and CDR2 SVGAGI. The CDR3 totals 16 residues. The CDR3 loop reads CASSYIPTTPGTEAFF. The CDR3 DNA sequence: TGTGCCAGCAGTTACATCCCGACTACCCCCGGTACTGAAGCTTTCTTT.

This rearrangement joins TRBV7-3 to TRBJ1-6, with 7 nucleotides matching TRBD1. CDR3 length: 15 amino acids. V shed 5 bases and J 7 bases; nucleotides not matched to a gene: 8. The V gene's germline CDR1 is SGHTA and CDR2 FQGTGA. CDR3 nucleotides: TGTGCCAGCAGCGCCGGGGGAGGGGGCAATTCACCCCTCCACTTT. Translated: CASSAGGGGNSPLHF.

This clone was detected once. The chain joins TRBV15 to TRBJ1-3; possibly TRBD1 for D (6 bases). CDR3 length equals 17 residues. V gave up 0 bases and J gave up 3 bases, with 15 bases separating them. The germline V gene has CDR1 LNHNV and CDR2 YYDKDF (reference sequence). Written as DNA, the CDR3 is TGTGCCACCAGCAGAGATTTCCGACAGGCCTTTGGAAACACCATATATTTT. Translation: CATSRDFRQAFGNTIYF.

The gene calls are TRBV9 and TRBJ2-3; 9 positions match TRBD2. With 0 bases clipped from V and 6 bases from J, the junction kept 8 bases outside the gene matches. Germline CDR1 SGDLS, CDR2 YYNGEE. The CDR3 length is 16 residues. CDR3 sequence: CASSVEALAGWDTQYF. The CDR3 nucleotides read TGTGCCAGCAGCGTAGAGGCCCTAGCGGGGTGGGATACGCAGTATTTT. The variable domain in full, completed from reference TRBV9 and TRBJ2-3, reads DSGVTQTPKHLITATGQRVTLRCSPRSGDLSVYWYQQSLDQGLQFLIQYYNGEERAKGNILERFSAQQFPDLHSELNLSSLELGDSALYFCASSVEALAGWDTQYFGPGTRLTVL.